This T cell receptor beta chain appears in the sequencing data of a study of shared clonotypes between healthy human individuals. Study conclusions and caveats: Although depth was large, rarefaction showed that sequencing of the sorted subsets was incomplete. The study sampled only blood, and tissue repertoires likely differ. Generation probabilities of non-shared clonotypes were lower (relative to those shared by all four donors).

Assay: immunoSEQ multiplex PCR; the TCRdb copy retains only in-frame clones and omits some. The profile shows roughly 2,000,000 clones, around 93% of them singletons. The CDR3 has 17 residues. Germline values: CDR1 MNHEY, CDR2 SMNVEV (reference sequence). The ends lost 0 bases at V and 4 bases at J; junction bases unmatched: 10. CD45RO-negative, CCR7-positively selected cells formed the naive CD8 fraction, excluding terminally differentiated effector memory CD45RA+ cells. The donors, all of them Caucasian adults, lived in Nashville, Tennessee. A remark on this clone: The antigen is unknown.

Sample: naive CD8+ T cells from PBMCs. The chain links TRBV27 to TRBJ2-7, with 9 bases lining up with TRBD1. This receptor was taken from a young man in good health. Some clones in this sample may be carry-over from other donors' samples. The CDR3 nucleotides are TGTGCCAGCAGTTTATCGATAGGGACAGGGACTACGTACGAGCAGTACTTC. It codes for CASSLSIGTGTTYEQYF.